The clone carrying this TCR beta chain turned up a few times. Its antigen is unidentified. The data originate from a study of response to subunit inactivated influenza vaccine. Study-level results: T cells newly recruited by each seasonal influenza vaccination are few, the authors suggested.

TCRdb called the RT-PCR reads again in MiXCR, with one record for every CDR3 protein. Seen here are about 190,000 distinct CDR3 sequences, about an eighth observed once, and the top ten hold about 25%. V was trimmed by 2 bases and J by 0 bases, leaving 13 bases between them. This CDR3 contains 16 residues. Germline V gene sequence: CDR1 LGHDT, CDR2 YNNKEL (reference sequence). The chain recombines TRBV3-1 with TRBJ2-5; the D is unclear. Specimen: CD8+ T cells sorted from PBMCs, collected 4 to 6 days after vaccination. This TCR came from a middle-aged man who received an inactivated influenza vaccine. Written as DNA, the CDR3 is TGTGCCAGCAGCCAATGGACGGAGAGTAACCAAGAGACCCAGTACTTC. Amino acid sequence: CASSQWTESNQETQYF.